This T cell receptor beta chain appears in the sequencing data of a study of T cell responses to AZD1222 COVID-19 vaccine. Notes on the study in general: Within unmutated variant regions lay the reported targets of nearly half of spike-specific TCRs. Spike regions recognized by vaccine-associated CD4 TCRs spanned the protein, led by 160-218 and 743-854. Most donors were white British, females outnumbered males, and clonal diversity was possibly underestimated.

Note on this clone: Its antigen is unknown.

Germline values: CDR1 GTSNPN, CDR2 SVGIG (reference sequence). V gave up 4 bases and J gave up 4 bases, with 16 bases separating them. This CDR3 has 14 amino acids. Profiling relied on immunoSEQ multiplex PCR, and the TCRdb table lists in-frame clones only, not all of them. The sample carries around 150,000 clones, approximately 90% recorded once. The sequence was collected from an adult in good health. The chain carries TRBV30 and TRBJ1-1, with a tentative D call TRBD1 (5 bases). The material sequenced was peripheral blood, taken on day 0 of MenACWY control vaccination. Here the CDR3 reads CAWTGTGGFTEAFF. CDR3 in DNA: TGTGCCTGGACCGGGACCGGGGGTTTCACTGAAGCTTTCTTT. Full variable domain (remainder filled in from reference TRBV30 and TRBJ1-1): SQTIHQWPATLVQPVGSPLSLECTVEGTSNPNLYWYRQAAGRGLQLLFYSVGIGQISSEVPQNLSASRPQDRQFILSSKKLLLSDSGFYLCAWTGTGGFTEAFFGQGTRLTVV.